The 2 T cell receptor beta chains below were found in one sample sequenced in a study of CD8 T cells in ankylosing spondylitis. TCRdb called the 5' RACE reads again in MiXCR, with one record for every CDR3 protein. The data contain around 230,000 distinct CDR3 sequences, approximately 8% of them singletons. The sample consisted of blood, either unsorted or a sorted T cell fraction (not recorded which). The receptors derive from a female donor with ankylosing spondylitis or in good health (not recorded which).

This clonotype was detected many times. This chain connects TRBV4-3 to TRBJ2-2, with D possibly being TRBD2 (6 bases). The CDR3 totals 17 residues. V lost 4 bases, J lost 4 bases, and 19 bases lay in between. Germline CDR1 reads LGHNA; CDR2 reads YSLEER. CDR3: CASSPLYGSVITGELFF. CDR3 bases: TGCGCCAGCAGCCCGTTATACGGGAGCGTAATCACCGGGGAGCTGTTTTTT.

Ten or more counts support this clonotype. This chain uses TRBV20-1 with TRBJ2-4, with D uncertain. This CDR3 spans 14 amino acids. V lost 4 bases and J lost 0, with 10 bases in between. CDR1 is DFQATT, CDR2 SNEGSKA, per germline (reference sequence). The DNA for the CDR3 is TGCAGTGCTACCAGACCCGTAGCCAAAAACATTCAGTACTTC. Translation gives CSATRPVAKNIQYF.